A single sample gave rise to the 8 T cell receptor beta chains below, sequenced in a study of shared clonotypes between healthy human individuals. Sequencing was performed with immunoSEQ multiplex PCR; in TCRdb, only in-frame clones are kept and a portion is missing. The sample includes millions of clones, approximately 90% of them seen just once. The sequencing sample was made of naive CD4+ T cells sorted from blood. Subset denoted: CD45RA+ positively selected. Receptors were obtained from a man aged 18 to 29 in good health.

The CDR3 protein is CASSESTAYNSPLHF. The CDR3 nucleotides are TGTGCCAGCAGTGAATCCACAGCTTATAATTCACCCCTCCACTTT. The chain carries TRBV25-1 and TRBJ1-6; D ambiguous. This CDR3 comprises 15 residues. From germline, CDR1 is MGHDK and CDR2 SYGVNS. V was pared by 1 base and J by 4 bases, with 8 bases between.

This clone was seen only once. The chain carries TRBV14 and TRBJ2-7; D is uncertain. The V gene lost 4 bases and the J gene lost 2 bases, with 15 bases spanning the gap. This CDR3 is built from 15 residues. Germline-derived CDR1 and CDR2 are SGHDN and FVKESK. CDR3 bases: TGTGCCAGCAGCCGTTATATAACAGATACCTACGAGCAGTACTTC. This codes for CASSRYITDTYEQYF.

A few counts support this clone. The chain links TRBV9 to TRBJ1-4; the match to TRBD1 covers 10 bases. The CDR3 covers 15 residues. The germline gives CDR1 SGDLS, CDR2 YYNGEE. J gave up 7 bases and V 3 bases, and 6 bases lay outside the gene matches. The CDR3 DNA reads TGTGCCAGCAGCGGCAGGACAGGGGGAAGTGAAAAACTGTTTTTT. It specifies CASSGRTGGSEKLFF.

The rearrangement links TRBV11-2 to TRBJ1-6; 7 bases match TRBD1. V shed 4 bases, J shed 9 bases, and the junction held 9 bases outside the gene matches. CDR3 size: 15 residues. Germline V gene sequence: CDR1 SGHAT, CDR2 FQNNGV. The CDR3 DNA follows: TGTGCCAGCAGCTCAGGCGAGGGGGCTTTTTCACCCCTCCACTTT. This translates into CASSSGEGAFSPLHF.

The chain joins TRBV6-6 to TRBJ1-5, with D tentatively TRBD1 (6 bases). CDR1 is MNHNY and CDR2 is SVGAGI in the germline V gene (reference sequence). The ends were cut back, 5 bases at V and 7 bases at J, with 12 bases in the middle. This CDR3 has 13 residues. The CDR3 loop is CASSPEGDQPQHF. The CDR3 nucleotides read TGTGCCAGCAGTCCCGAGGGGGACCAGCCCCAGCATTTT.

Notes on this clone: Other DNA sequences in the same sample also yield this CDR3. The chain recombines TRBV5-1 with TRBJ1-1; 7 bases align to TRBD1. V was clipped by 4 bases and J by 4 bases; unmatched bases: 7. Germline V gene sequence: CDR1 SGHRS, CDR2 YFSETQ. This CDR3 is 14 amino acids long. The CDR3 DNA reads as TGCGCCAGCAGCCCCACGGCAGGGGGCACTGAAGCTTTCTTT. This codes for CASSPTAGGTEAFF.

Only one count was recorded for this clone. The chain has TRBV7-9 and TRBJ2-5; 13 bases fit TRBD2. The trim removed 0 bases at V and 4 bases at J, leaving 5 bases unmatched. This CDR3 comprises 17 residues. Germline CDR1 reads SEHNR; CDR2 reads FQNEAQ (reference sequence). CDR3 coding DNA: TGTGCCAGCAGCTTAGCGACTAGCGGGGGGCCGGGAGAGACCCAGTACTTC. Amino acids: CASSLATSGGPGETQYF.

The rearrangement uses TRBV6-6 and TRBJ2-7, with D possibly TRBD2 on 6 matching bases. This CDR3 region has 15 residues. The germline V and J ends were trimmed by 7 bases and 0 bases, with 16 bases remaining between them. CDR1 and CDR2 from the germline V gene are MNHNY and SVGAGI (reference sequence). The CDR3 DNA reads TGTGCCAGCACGGGGGATTGGCGGGGCTCCTACGAGCAGTACTTC. Translated, it gives CASTGDWRGSYEQYF.